Shown below are 26 T cell receptor beta chains from a single sample sequenced in a study of T cell repertoires in cytomegalovirus infection. TCRdb reanalysed the reads using MiXCR and keeps one entry per CDR3 protein. The table includes about half a million distinct CDR3 sequences, about 33% detected once. These receptors have no identified antigens. The source material was cultured PBMCs, sampled from culture after CMV antigen stimulation. The receptors here all came from a human donor in good health (CMV status not recorded). Some clones in this sample may be carry-over from other donors' samples.

This clonotype has only a few counts. The J gene is TRBJ2-5, the V gene TRBV20-1, with TRBD2 identical over 8 bases. Germline V gene lookup returns CDR1 DFQATT and CDR2 SNEGSKA (reference sequence). Germline trimming cut 0 bases from V and 2 bases from J; bases unmatched to any gene: 5. The CDR3 covers 15 residues. CDR3 nucleotides: TGCAGTGCTAGAGATTTAGCGGGACGACAAGAGACCCAGTACTTC. This sequence encodes CSARDLAGRQETQYF.

This clonotype was observed at least ten times. The gene calls are TRBV7-6 and TRBJ2-3, with 7 bases fitting TRBD2. Looked up from germline, CDR1 is SGHVS and CDR2 is FNYEAQ. The CDR3 is made up of 17 amino acids. The V segment lost 2 bases and the J segment 4 bases; nucleotides outside the gene matches: 12. CDR3 loop: CASSLLVAGVLADTQYF. The CDR3 DNA sequence: TGTGCCAGCAGCTTATTGGTGGCGGGAGTTTTGGCAGATACGCAGTATTTT.

In its sample, this clonotype was seen once. The rearrangement joins TRBV12-3 or TRBV12-4 to TRBJ1-2; no definite D call. The length of the CDR3 is 10 residues. Trimming pared 5 bases from V and 7 bases from J, leaving 5 bases between. CDR3 nucleotides: TGTGCCAGCAGTCCCCTTGGCTACACCTTC. Translated, it gives CASSPLGYTF.

The chain has TRBV4-3 and TRBJ2-1; D might be TRBD2 (5 bases). Between the trimmed V and J ends, which lost 4 bases and 5 bases, there was a span of 15 bases. The CDR3 extends over 15 amino acids. The V gene's germline CDR1 is LGHNA and CDR2 YSLEER. The CDR3 DNA sequence: TGCGCCAGCAGCCGCCAGGAGCGGTCCGACAATGAGCAGTTCTTC. Translation gives CASSRQERSDNEQFF.

This rearrangement joins TRBV6-6 to TRBJ2-3; no clear D gene. CDR1 and CDR2 from the germline V gene are MNHNY and SVGAGI (reference sequence). The CDR3 has 15 residues. V was trimmed by 4 bases and J by 6 bases, leaving 17 bases between them. The CDR3 sequence is CASSSVLEAGDTQYF. The CDR3 DNA sequence: TGTGCCAGCAGTTCGGTCCTAGAGGCAGGTGATACGCAGTATTTT.

Only a few counts were recorded for this clonotype. This chain connects TRBV4-3 to TRBJ1-2, with a weak D call TRBD1 (6 bases). V gave up 0 bases and J gave up 3 bases, with 14 bases separating them. Germline lookup yields CDR1 LGHNA and CDR2 YSLEER. This CDR3 is built from 16 residues. This chain's CDR3 is CASSQEGRGAYYGYTF. CDR3 sequence (DNA): TGCGCCAGCAGCCAAGAAGGCCGGGGGGCTTACTATGGCTACACCTTC.

This chain links TRBV29-1 with TRBJ2-7; unclear D gene. V was trimmed by 2 bases and J by 1 base, leaving 6 bases between them. The CDR3 runs 12 residues. CDR1 is SQVTM and CDR2 is ANQGSEA in the germline V gene. The CDR3: CSVESESYEQYF. The DNA for the CDR3 is TGCAGCGTTGAATCAGAGTCCTACGAGCAGTACTTC.

The chain recombines TRBV7-9 with TRBJ1-6; weak D call: TRBD1 (6 bases). V dropped 3 bases and J dropped 4 bases, with 10 bases sitting between them. The germline V gene encodes CDR1 SEHNR and CDR2 FQNEAQ (reference sequence). The CDR3 totals 15 residues. The DNA of the CDR3 is TGTGCCAGCAGCTTCGGGACAACTTATAATTCACCCCTCCACTTT. Protein: CASSFGTTYNSPLHF.

This chain connects TRBV7-2 to TRBJ2-1, with a weak D call TRBD1 (8 bases). The germline V gene has CDR1 SGHTA and CDR2 FQGNSA. The CDR3 is 16 residues long. V was pared by 0 bases and J by 6 bases, with 15 bases between. The CDR3 here is CASSLATQGGVNEQFF. CDR3 coding DNA: TGTGCCAGCAGCTTAGCGACACAGGGGGGGGTCAATGAGCAGTTCTTC. Together with reference TRBV7-2 and TRBJ2-1, the CDR3 gives the full variable domain: GAGVSQSPSNKVTEKGKDVELRCDPISGHTALYWYRQSLGQGLEFLIYFQGNSAPDKSGLPSDRFSAERTGGSVSTLTIQRTQQEDSAVYLCASSLATQGGVNEQFFGPGTRLTVL.

In this sample, this clonotype turned up a few times. The chain employs TRBV20-1 and TRBJ1-1; maybe TRBD1 (5 bases). The CDR3 sequence is 15 residues long. Germline CDR1 DFQATT, CDR2 SNEGSKA (reference sequence). V lost 3 bases, J lost 10 bases, and 24 bases lay in between. The CDR3: CSASPLTGGERVAFF. CDR3 nucleotide sequence: TGCAGTGCTAGTCCCCTGACCGGGGGAGAGAGGGTAGCTTTCTTT.

The gene calls are TRBV6-1 and TRBJ2-2; D gene ambiguous. Germline CDR1 reads MNHNS; CDR2 reads SASEGT. Trimming stripped 6 bases from V and 4 bases from J, with 9 bases between. The CDR3 runs to 13 residues. This chain's CDR3 is CASRFFTTGELFF. The CDR3 coding sequence is TGTGCCAGCAGATTCTTTACCACCGGGGAGCTGTTTTTT.

Note on this clonotype: This could be a read error, since a much larger clone is one nucleotide away. V and J are TRBV11-3 and TRBJ2-5; D is uncertain. CDR3 length equals 14 residues. Germline CDR1 is SGHNT and CDR2 is YENEEA. Trimming removed 3 bases at V and 5 bases at J, with 13 bases between. This chain's CDR3 is CASSFSRSRETQYF. In nucleotides, the CDR3 is TGTGCCAGCAGCTTTAGCAGGAGTCGGGAGACCCAGTACTTC.

The chain joins TRBV2 to TRBJ1-4, with TRBD1 as a possible D gene (5 bases). This CDR3 is built from 16 residues. Germline CDR1 and CDR2: SNHLY and FYNNEI. V was trimmed by 8 bases and J by 7 bases, leaving 23 bases between them. The CDR3 loop reads CASSEEGVGLSEKLFF. As DNA, the CDR3 is TGTGCCAGCTCAGAAGAAGGGGTTGGGTTGAGTGAAAAACTGTTTTTT.

Ten or more counts support this clonotype. The rearrangement links TRBV7-2 to TRBJ2-1; TRBD2 aligns across 8 bases. The junction had 12 bases not matched to a gene; V was cut back by 2 bases and J by 0 bases. The germline gives CDR1 SGHTA, CDR2 FQGNSA. This CDR3 has 19 amino acids. CDR3 sequence: CASSLIPSTSGSSYNEQFF. CDR3 DNA sequence: TGTGCCAGCAGCTTAATACCCAGCACGAGCGGGAGCTCCTACAATGAGCAGTTCTTC.

This clonotype was counted only a few times. The J gene is TRBJ1-5, the V gene TRBV6-8; D is perhaps TRBD1 (5 bases). Trimming left V 5 bases short and J 6 bases short, with 11 bases between. Per germline, CDR1 MNHGY and CDR2 SAAAGT. CDR3 length: 13 residues. For the CDR3, the DNA is TGTGCCAGCAGTGTGGGGCAGGGTCAGCCCCAGCATTTT. This translates into CASSVGQGQPQHF.

This clonotype was picked up many times. The chain couples TRBV6-5 to TRBJ2-1; 10 nucleotides align to TRBD2. Germline V gives CDR1 MNHEY, CDR2 SVGAGI. V trimming: 5 bases; J trimming: 10 bases; junction bases outside the gene matches: 8. The CDR3 covers 14 residues. The CDR3: CASSKAGGLGEQFF. CDR3 nucleotides: TGTGCCAGCAGTAAAGCGGGAGGGCTCGGGGAGCAGTTCTTC.

This sequence joins TRBV15 and TRBJ2-3, with a weak D call TRBD1 (5 bases). Between the trimmed V and J ends, which lost 4 bases and 8 bases, there was a span of 13 bases. This CDR3 has 13 residues. From germline, CDR1 is LNHNV and CDR2 YYDKDF (reference sequence). This CDR3 is CATSTLRQLTQYF. In DNA, the CDR3 is TGTGCCACCAGCACACTTAGACAGCTTACGCAGTATTTT.

The chain combines TRBV7-9 with TRBJ1-1; D gene unclear. V dropped 5 bases and J dropped 6 bases, with 13 bases sitting between them. The CDR3 sequence is 13 residues long. Germline V gene data show CDR1 as SEHNR and CDR2 as FQNEAQ (reference sequence). This chain's CDR3 is CASSGEGRAEAFF. Written as DNA, the CDR3 is TGTGCCAGCAGCGGTGAAGGGCGGGCTGAAGCTTTCTTT.

This clonotype was picked up many times. In DNA, the CDR3 is TGCGCCAGCAGCCGCGGAACAGGGGGCGCCAGCGGGGAGCTGTTTTTT. Translating it yields CASSRGTGGASGELFF. V is TRBV4-1 and J is TRBJ2-2, with 9 nucleotides matching TRBD1. The CDR3 has 16 residues. The germline CDR1 and CDR2 sequences are MGHRA and YSYEKL. V lost 4 bases and J lost 7; bases outside the gene matches: 10.

V gene TRBV12-3 or TRBV12-4 combines with J gene TRBJ1-2; D possibly corresponds to TRBD1 (6 bases). The V end was cut by 5 bases, the J end by 5 bases, with 15 bases between. CDR3 size: 14 residues. CDR3 bases: TGTGCCAGCAGTCTTAACAGGGTTCGGTATGGCTACACCTTC. This sequence encodes CASSLNRVRYGYTF.

The chain is built from TRBV7-6 and TRBJ2-1; 7 nucleotides match TRBD2. In germline, CDR1 is SGHVS, CDR2 FNYEAQ. The CDR3 runs to 14 residues. V dropped 1 base and J dropped 13; count of bases not matched to a gene: 10. The CDR3 reads CASSLEVEREDQFF. The CDR3 DNA sequence: TGTGCCAGCAGCTTAGAGGTTGAGCGGGAAGATCAGTTCTTC.

This clonotype was seen ten or more times. V is TRBV28 and J is TRBJ2-7, with 15 bases fitting TRBD2. CDR1 and CDR2 from the germline V gene are MDHEN and SYDVKM. Trimming at V came to 6 bases and at J to 6 bases, leaving 6 bases not matched to a gene. This CDR3 region has 15 residues. Here the CDR3 DNA reads TGTGCCAGCAGGCCCCCGGGACTAGCGGGAGGCGAGCAGTACTTC. Its protein product is CASRPPGLAGGEQYF.

J is TRBJ2-5 and V is TRBV28; perhaps TRBD1 as D (5 bases). Germline-derived CDR1 and CDR2 are MDHEN and SYDVKM. The CDR3 runs to 14 residues. The V end was cut by 5 bases, the J end by 3 bases, with 13 bases between. The CDR3 DNA reads TGTGCCAGCAGTCGACCACCGACAGAAGAGACCCAGTACTTC. Encoded protein: CASSRPPTEETQYF.

The J gene is TRBJ1-1, the V gene TRBV7-2, with TRBD1 matching over 7 bases. V dropped 3 bases and J dropped 3; count of bases not matched to a gene: 10. The CDR3 spans 16 residues. Germline V gives CDR1 SGHTA, CDR2 FQGNSA. This CDR3 reads CASSFYRTGGDTEAFF. The CDR3 DNA sequence: TGTGCCAGCAGCTTCTACCGGACAGGCGGGGACACTGAAGCTTTCTTT.

The table lists this clonotype with a few counts. The chain employs TRBV7-2 and TRBJ1-5; TRBD1 might be the D (5 bases). CDR1 is SGHTA, CDR2 FQGNSA, per germline. This CDR3 spans 16 amino acids. Trimming took off 5 bases at V and 0 bases at J, with 14 bases between the two ends. CDR3 in DNA: TGTGCCAGCAGCCACGACAGTATTTATAGCAATCAGCCCCAGCATTTT. The encoded protein is CASSHDSIYSNQPQHF.

This clonotype was detected only a few times. The chain uses TRBV7-2 and TRBJ2-6, with 12 positions matching TRBD1. The CDR3 is 16 residues long. The germline V gene encodes CDR1 SGHTA and CDR2 FQGNSA. V lost 5 bases and J lost 2; bases outside the gene matches: 1. The CDR3 region has the DNA TGTGCCAGCAGCGGGACAGGGGGCGCTGGGGCCAACGTCCTGACTTTC. It translates to CASSGTGGAGANVLTF. The full variable domain, in which reference TRBV7-2 and TRBJ2-6 provide the parts outside the CDR3, is GAGVSQSPSNKVTEKGKDVELRCDPISGHTALYWYRQSLGQGLEFLIYFQGNSAPDKSGLPSDRFSAERTGGSVSTLTIQRTQQEDSAVYLCASSGTGGAGANVLTFGAGSRLTVL.